This entry lists 21 T cell receptor beta chains sequenced from one sample in a study of spatial heterogeneity in lung cancer. Time point: blood at routine non-recurrence follow-up after resection. MiXCR, run by TCRdb on the 5' RACE reads, gives a single entry per CDR3 protein. The sample includes around 100,000 distinct CDR3 sequences, 11% of them seen just once. The input for sequencing was PBMCs, taken at follow-up. The receptors here all came from a female donor with early-stage non-small cell lung cancer.

The chain couples TRBV20-1 to TRBJ2-5; TRBD1 might be the D (6 bases). This CDR3 is built from 14 residues. The V gene's germline CDR1 is DFQATT and CDR2 SNEGSKA (reference sequence). Trimming cost V 1 base and J 2 bases, with 11 bases left between them. The CDR3 spells CSARVQGRQETQYF. The CDR3, as DNA: TGCAGTGCTAGAGTTCAGGGGCGGCAAGAGACCCAGTACTTC.

This clonotype has a handful of counts. The chain joins TRBV19 to TRBJ1-1; D is ambiguous. This CDR3 is 13 amino acids long. Germline V lookup: CDR1 LNHDA, CDR2 SQIVND (reference sequence). V shed 0 bases and J shed 5 bases, with 7 bases lying between them. The DNA for the CDR3 is TGTGCCAGTAGTATAGAGAGGAGAACTGAAGCTTTCTTT. Amino acid sequence: CASSIERRTEAFF.

This clonotype has at least ten counts. The CDR3 loop is CSATSGRRPDEQFF. The CDR3 nucleotides read TGCAGTGCAACTAGCGGGAGAAGGCCCGATGAGCAGTTCTTC. This chain joins TRBV20-1 and TRBJ2-1; 11 bases match TRBD2. This CDR3 is built from 14 residues. Germline V gene lookup returns CDR1 DFQATT and CDR2 SNEGSKA (reference sequence). Unmatched junction bases numbered 9, after V lost 6 bases and J lost 8 bases.

The chain carries TRBV6-6 and TRBJ2-1, with D possibly matching TRBD2 (5 bases). The CDR3 runs to 14 residues. CDR1 is MNHNY, CDR2 SVGAGI, per germline (reference sequence). V was pared by 2 bases and J by 9 bases, with 14 bases between. Written as DNA, the CDR3 is TGTGCCAGCAGTTACCGCCTAGCCCCTGGTGAGCAGTTCTTC. This codes for CASSYRLAPGEQFF.

This clonotype has more than one count but fewer than ten. The J gene is TRBJ2-1, the V gene TRBV5-4; a weak D match, TRBD2 (6 bases). This CDR3 has 16 amino acids. Germline V gene lookup returns CDR1 SGHNT and CDR2 YYREEE (reference sequence). The V gene lost 3 bases and the J gene lost 6 bases, with 19 bases spanning the gap. CDR3 sequence (DNA): TGTGCCAGCAGCTCGGCGGGGACCCGAGGGGTCAATGAGCAGTTCTTC. As protein: CASSSAGTRGVNEQFF.

The J gene is TRBJ2-1, the V gene TRBV11-1; perhaps TRBD1 as D (6 bases). Germline values: CDR1 SGHAT, CDR2 FQDESV (reference sequence). CDR3 length: 16 amino acids. Trimming cost V 5 bases and J 4 bases, with 18 bases left between them. The CDR3 is CASSPRTGTFYNEQFF. CDR3 nucleotides: TGTGCCAGCAGCCCCCGAACCGGGACATTTTACAATGAGCAGTTCTTC.

This clonotype was counted ten times or more. The chain uses TRBV29-1 and TRBJ1-4; no firm D call. Germline assignment: CDR1 SQVTM and CDR2 ANQGSEA. Trimming removed 4 bases at V and 6 bases at J, with 12 bases between. CDR3 length: 13 residues. In DNA, the CDR3 is TGCAGCGTTGCCCCTGGACCGGATGAAAAACTGTTTTTT. Protein sequence: CSVAPGPDEKLFF. The full variable domain, its missing parts supplied by reference TRBV29-1 and TRBJ1-4, is SAVISQKPSRDICQRGTSLTIQCQVDSQVTMMFWYRQQPGQSLTLIATANQGSEATYESGFVIDKFPISRPNLTFSTLTVSNMSPEDSSIYLCSVAPGPDEKLFFGSGTQLSVL.

This clonotype was counted a few times. This chain connects TRBV6-1 to TRBJ2-5; 9 bases line up with TRBD1. V lost 6 bases and J lost 5; bases outside the gene matches: 10. Per germline, CDR1 MNHNS and CDR2 SASEGT. The CDR3 runs to 15 residues. The CDR3 spells CASRRTGVGPETQYF. CDR3 nucleotides: TGTGCCAGCAGAAGGACAGGGGTTGGTCCGGAGACCCAGTACTTC.

This clonotype turned up a few times. The chain carries TRBV21-1 and TRBJ2-3; whether TRBD2, the table's D call, matches the DNA was not checked. TRBV21-1 is termed a pseudogene. This CDR3 contains 15 residues. CDR3 DNA: TGTGCCAGCAGCAAAGCAGGACGGGAGTGGAATACGCAGTATTTT. This gives the protein CASSKAGREWNTQYF.

This clonotype was seen repeatedly, ten times or more. The V gene is TRBV20-1, the J gene TRBJ2-4, with D uncertain. CDR3 length: 11 residues. V shed 5 bases and J shed 8 bases, with 10 bases lying between them. Germline CDR1 DFQATT, CDR2 SNEGSKA (reference sequence). The CDR3 is CSAPQAYIQYF. The CDR3 DNA reads TGCAGTGCTCCCCAGGCTTACATTCAGTACTTC.

This clonotype occurred a few times. The chain uses TRBV12-2 and TRBJ2-7. TRBV12-2 is noted as a pseudogene. The CDR3 contains 13 residues. This chain's CDR3 is CASRLVLRGEQYF. CDR3 sequence (DNA): TGTGCAAGTCGCTTAGTTCTTCGGGGCGAGCAGTACTTC.

This clonotype has just a few counts. The J gene is TRBJ2-7, the V gene TRBV27; D might be TRBD1 (6 bases). V was trimmed by 5 bases and J by 0 bases, leaving 14 bases between them. Germline CDR1 reads MNHEY; CDR2 reads SMNVEV (reference sequence). The CDR3 spans 15 residues. Here the CDR3 reads CASSEAGTPSYEQYF. Written as DNA, the CDR3 is TGTGCCAGCAGTGAGGCCGGGACACCCTCCTACGAGCAGTACTTC.

There are many counts of this clonotype. The chain combines TRBV7-2 with TRBJ2-7; D gene ambiguous. This CDR3 is built from 13 residues. Trimming cost V 8 bases and J 4 bases, with 15 bases left between them. Germline loops: CDR1 SGHTA, CDR2 FQGNSA. CDR3 sequence: CASGPWLGYEQYF. The DNA for the CDR3 is TGTGCCAGCGGCCCGTGGTTGGGTTACGAGCAGTACTTC.

The rearrangement uses TRBV3-1 and TRBJ2-5, with a tentative D call TRBD1 (6 bases). Germline V lookup: CDR1 LGHDT, CDR2 YNNKEL (reference sequence). The V and J ends lost 0 bases and 4 bases respectively, with 18 bases between them. The CDR3 is 17 residues long. The CDR3 DNA reads as TGTGCCAGCAGCCAAGACTTCCTACCAACAGGGTCAGAGACCCAGTACTTC. It specifies CASSQDFLPTGSETQYF.

This clonotype was detected a few times. J is TRBJ2-1 and V is TRBV7-9; D is perhaps TRBD2 (6 bases). Germline-derived CDR1 and CDR2 are SEHNR and FQNEAQ (reference sequence). V was shortened by 4 bases and J by 12 bases, with 34 bases between the two germline ends. There are 19 residues in the CDR3. The CDR3 loop reads CASSSFKGGPNGGKRGQFF. The CDR3 nucleotides read TGTGCCAGCAGCTCCTTCAAAGGAGGGCCAAACGGCGGAAAGAGAGGGCAGTTCTTC.

This clonotype has only a few counts. V and J are TRBV10-3 and TRBJ1-3, with D perhaps matching TRBD1 (5 bases). The CDR3 runs 14 residues. CDR1 and CDR2 from the germline V gene are ENHRY and SYGVKD. The V gene lost 10 bases and the J gene lost 0 bases, with 13 bases spanning the gap. The CDR3 DNA sequence: TGTGCCAACCGGGACGCGCACTCTGGAAACACCATATATTTT. Translating it yields CANRDAHSGNTIYF.

The chain links TRBV27 to TRBJ2-6; possibly TRBD2 for D (6 bases). Germline-derived CDR1 and CDR2 are MNHEY and SMNVEV (reference sequence). The CDR3 totals 15 residues. Trimming stripped 5 bases from V and 1 base from J, with 9 bases between. This chain's CDR3 is CASSLGGSGANVLTF. The CDR3 nucleotides read TGTGCCAGCAGTCTCGGGGGTTCTGGGGCCAACGTCCTGACTTTC.

The chain is built from TRBV6-5 and TRBJ1-2; no definite D call. The CDR3 extends over 15 amino acids. The germline V and J ends were trimmed by 6 bases and 4 bases, with 18 bases remaining between them. Germline assignment: CDR1 MNHEY and CDR2 SVGAGI. This chain's CDR3 is CASSHKGRPGYGYTF. CDR3 sequence (DNA): TGTGCCAGCAGCCACAAAGGGAGGCCCGGCTATGGCTACACCTTC.

Points on this clonotype: The junction and the germline gene differ at one end; a read error may be behind it. This chain connects TRBV5-1 to TRBJ2-3; 10 positions agree with TRBD1. Germline assignment: CDR1 SGHRS and CDR2 YFSETQ. The CDR3 loop spans 15 amino acids. The CDR3 protein is CASHSGTGDADTQYF. CDR3 bases: TGCGCCAGCCATTCCGGGACAGGGGACGCAGATACGCAGTATTTC.

The chain links TRBV20-1 to TRBJ2-2, with 7 bases aligning to TRBD1. Germline assignment: CDR1 DFQATT and CDR2 SNEGSKA (reference sequence). CDR3 length equals 14 residues. The V gene end was trimmed by 5 bases and the J gene end by 5 bases; junction bases not matched to a gene: 8. CDR3 amino acids: CSASSGQRTGELFF. Written as DNA, the CDR3 is TGCAGTGCTTCGTCGGGACAGCGAACCGGGGAGCTGTTTTTT.

This clonotype was detected a few times. The rearrangement joins TRBV14 to TRBJ1-3; the D is unclear. CDR1 and CDR2 from the germline V gene are SGHDN and FVKESK. There are 14 residues in the CDR3. Trimming took off 2 bases at V and 0 bases at J, with 5 bases between the two ends. CDR3 nucleotides: TGTGCCAGCAGCCAACTGTTCTCTGGAAACACCATATATTTT. Translated, it gives CASSQLFSGNTIYF.